Each of the 15 T cell receptor beta chains below was sequenced from the same sample in a study of radiotherapy plus CTLA-4 blockade in lung cancer. Only in-frame clones appear in the TCRdb table, and some are missing; sequencing was by immunoSEQ multiplex PCR. The sample yields under 50,000 clones, just under 80% seen once. The sequencing used peripheral blood, collected from a patient treated with radiotherapy plus ipilimumab. The receptors come from a human donor with non-small cell lung cancer that progressed on radiotherapy plus ipilimumab.

This clone came up once. The chain joins TRBV7-2 to TRBJ2-3; 8 nucleotides match TRBD2. Germline V lookup: CDR1 SGHTA, CDR2 FQGNSA. After removal of 5 bases from V and 5 bases from J, the junction contained 9 bases not matched to a gene. The CDR3 runs to 15 residues. This CDR3 reads CASSPRGSGGDTQYF. CDR3 DNA: TGTGCCAGCAGCCCGAGGGGAAGCGGGGGAGATACGCAGTATTTT.

The genes are TRBV7-2 and TRBJ1-6, with 10 bases lining up with TRBD1. Germline CDR1 and CDR2: SGHTA and FQGNSA. V gave up 1 base and J gave up 7 bases; unmatched junction bases: 7. CDR3 length: 17 amino acids. The CDR3 DNA follows: TGTGCCAGCAGCTTAGGTTCGGGACAGGGGAAGAATTCACCCCTCCACTTT. Its protein is CASSLGSGQGKNSPLHF.

This clone was picked up a small number of times. The V call is TRBV6-6, the J call TRBJ2-7, with TRBD1 identical over 9 bases. The CDR3 runs 15 residues. Germline-derived CDR1 and CDR2 are MNHNY and SVGAGI (reference sequence). V lost 6 bases, J lost 1 base, and 7 bases stayed unmatched. The CDR3 here is CASRRSGTGSYEQYF. The CDR3 DNA reads TGTGCCAGCAGGCGCTCCGGGACAGGGTCCTACGAGCAGTACTTC.

The chain couples TRBV18 to TRBJ1-1; 7 bases agree with TRBD1. CDR3 size: 14 residues. Losses at the gene ends were 3 bases for V and 0 bases for J; bases not matched to a gene: 1. Germline V gene lookup returns CDR1 KGHSH and CDR2 LQKENI. The CDR3 DNA reads as TGTGCCAGCTCACCGGGGACAGTGAACACTGAAGCTTTCTTT. This encodes CASSPGTVNTEAFF.

This rearrangement joins TRBV9 to TRBJ2-7, with TRBD1 matching over 7 bases. The CDR3 runs 13 residues. Germline V gene lookup returns CDR1 SGDLS and CDR2 YYNGEE. V shed 3 bases, J shed 2 bases, and the junction held 2 bases outside the gene matches. The CDR3 nucleotides are TGTGCCAGCAGCGCAACAGGGGCCTACGAGCAGTACTTC. It translates to CASSATGAYEQYF.

The chain recombines TRBV7-2 with TRBJ2-5; the match to TRBD2 covers 8 bases. The J call may not be correct, given that the DNA end is closer to TRBJ2-7. The CDR3 runs 16 residues. Germline V lookup: CDR1 SGHTA, CDR2 FQGNSA. The CDR3 here is CASSLAGGGISYEQYF. As DNA, the CDR3 is TGTGCCAGCAGCTTAGCGGGCGGGGGGATCTCCTACGAGCAGTACTTC.

The chain employs TRBV9 and TRBJ1-2, with 8 bases lining up with TRBD1. The CDR3 contains 16 residues. The germline V gene has CDR1 SGDLS and CDR2 YYNGEE. V lost 2 bases, J lost 8 bases, and 14 bases stayed unmatched. CDR3 residues: CASSVQGAPKKGGYTF. CDR3 DNA: TGTGCCAGCAGCGTCCAGGGGGCGCCCAAAAAGGGGGGCTACACCTTC. The entire variable domain, with the rest obtained from reference TRBV9 and TRBJ1-2, is as follows: DSGVTQTPKHLITATGQRVTLRCSPRSGDLSVYWYQQSLDQGLQFLIQYYNGEERAKGNILERFSAQQFPDLHSELNLSSLELGDSALYFCASSVQGAPKKGGYTFGSGTRLTVV.

The rearrangement uses TRBV6-6 and TRBJ2-1; D gene ambiguous. Germline V CDR1 and CDR2: MNHNY, SVGAGI (reference sequence). There are 12 residues in the CDR3. V lost 6 bases to trimming and J lost 5 bases, with 8 bases between them. This CDR3 is CASSFRDNEQFF. DNA for the CDR3: TGTGCCAGCAGCTTTCGGGACAATGAGCAGTTCTTC.

J is TRBJ1-2 and V is TRBV9; no clear D. Germline values: CDR1 SGDLS, CDR2 YYNGEE. Deletions cut 0 bases from V and 2 bases from J, with 5 bases between. The CDR3 contains 13 residues. The CDR3 DNA sequence: TGTGCCAGCAGCGTAGACGGGAACTATGGCTACACCTTC. Residues: CASSVDGNYGYTF.

This clone was observed a handful of times. The CDR3 region is CASSQVTGLNQPQHF. For the CDR3, the DNA is TGCGCCAGCAGCCAAGTCACAGGGCTCAATCAGCCCCAGCATTTT. The rearrangement links TRBV4-1 to TRBJ1-5; the D gene is possibly TRBD1 (6 bases). The CDR3 loop spans 15 amino acids. Trimming took off 1 base at V and 3 bases at J, with 10 bases between the two ends. Germline loops: CDR1 MGHRA, CDR2 YSYEKL.

The rearrangement links TRBV2 to TRBJ1-3; 8 nucleotides line up with TRBD1. The CDR3 totals 16 residues. V was pared by 6 bases and J by 0 bases, with 7 bases of the junction left unmatched. The germline V gene encodes CDR1 SNHLY and CDR2 FYNNEI. For the CDR3, the DNA is TGTGCCAGCAGGGATAACAGGGGGTTCTCTGGAAACACCATATATTTT. Its translation is CASRDNRGFSGNTIYF.

The chain has TRBV7-3 and TRBJ1-1; D remains ambiguous. Germline-derived CDR1 and CDR2 are SGHTA and FQGTGA. This CDR3 spans 12 amino acids. Trimming took 7 bases from V and 4 from J, leaving 10 bases between them. CDR3 loop: CASNSGFTEAFF. CDR3 coding DNA: TGTGCCAGCAATTCCGGGTTCACTGAAGCTTTCTTT.

The gene calls are TRBV9 and TRBJ1-2, with D perhaps TRBD1 (5 bases). Trimming pared 0 bases from V and 6 bases from J, leaving 9 bases between. The germline CDR1 and CDR2 sequences are SGDLS and YYNGEE. This CDR3 contains 13 residues. The CDR3 bases are TGTGCCAGCAGCGTAGACCAGGGTAATGGCTACACCTTC. Its translation: CASSVDQGNGYTF.

This clone was picked up one time. This rearrangement joins TRBV4-1 to TRBJ1-1, with a tentative D call TRBD1 (6 bases). This CDR3 spans 14 amino acids. V shed 4 bases and J shed 4 bases, with 13 bases lying between them. Germline V lookup: CDR1 MGHRA, CDR2 YSYEKL. The CDR3 loop reads CASSPSGAGTEAFF. DNA of the CDR3: TGCGCCAGCAGCCCCTCAGGGGCGGGCACTGAAGCTTTCTTT.

This clone came up once. The V gene is TRBV7-3, the J gene TRBJ2-2; the match to TRBD1 covers 7 bases. Germline V CDR1 and CDR2: SGHTA, FQGTGA. This CDR3 spans 13 amino acids. V dropped 4 bases and J dropped 6; count of bases not matched to a gene: 2. This CDR3 reads CASSSQGSGELFF. The DNA of the CDR3 is TGTGCCAGCAGCTCACAGGGGTCCGGGGAGCTGTTTTTT.